The 22 T cell receptor beta chains in this list originate from one sample, sequenced in a study of CD8+CD57+ T cells in acquired aplastic anemia (dated by TCRdb to 2017 to 2018). The instrument was an Illumina HiSeq 2000. TCR beta VDJ combination and CDR3 sequence profiling used genomic DNA as the template. The public sequencing data were trimmed at Q25 with fastp and processed into clonotypes with MiXCR by TCRdb, which kept only in-frame beta chains. Under each unique CDR3 protein, matching rows form one entry showing the most common genes and DNA. For this sample there are about 130,000 distinct CDR3 sequences; about 46% appear just once. The ten largest clones capture roughly 2.5% of the sample. Sequences were obtained from sorted CD4+, CD8+, or CD8+CD57+ T cells (not recorded which) from PBMCs. Receptors were obtained from a human donor in good health, serving as a control.

This chain uses TRBV5-1 with TRBJ1-4, with D perhaps matching TRBD1 (6 bases). The germline V gene encodes CDR1 SGHRS and CDR2 YFSETQ. V lost 5 bases and J 0 bases, leaving 11 bases between the germline ends. The CDR3 is made up of 15 amino acids. The CDR3 region has the DNA TGCGCCAGCAGTCGGGGGGGCTCAACTAATGAAAAACTGTTTTTT. Translated, it gives CASSRGGSTNEKLFF.

The chain recombines TRBV10-3 with TRBJ1-6; 9 positions agree with TRBD1. Germline-derived CDR1 and CDR2 are ENHRY and SYGVKD. This CDR3 comprises 13 residues. V lost 9 bases to trimming and J lost 8 bases; unmatched junction nucleotides: 5. The CDR3 nucleotides are TGTGCCATAGGGACAGGGTCGGATTCACCCCTCCACTTT. Protein: CAIGTGSDSPLHF.

V is TRBV19 and J is TRBJ2-3, with 10 positions matching TRBD2. J lost 6 bases, V lost 4 bases, and 7 bases had no gene match. This CDR3 is 15 amino acids long. CDR1 is LNHDA and CDR2 is SQIVND in the germline V gene (reference sequence). Written as DNA, the CDR3 is TGTGCCAGTAGTACCAGCGGGGGGGCTTGGGATACGCAGTATTTT. Protein product: CASSTSGGAWDTQYF.

There are a few counts of this clonotype. The chain links TRBV4-1 to TRBJ2-3; the match to TRBD2 covers 10 bases. Unmatched junction bases numbered 14, after V lost 5 bases and J lost 0 bases. The CDR3 has 19 residues. Looked up from germline, CDR1 is MGHRA and CDR2 is YSYEKL. The CDR3 nucleotides read TGCGCCAGCAGCAATTTAGGGCGTTCTAGCGGGGGTAGCACAGATACGCAGTATTTT. This gives the protein CASSNLGRSSGGSTDTQYF.

This chain joins TRBV15 and TRBJ2-1; D is perhaps TRBD1 (6 bases). The germline V gene encodes CDR1 LNHNV and CDR2 YYDKDF (reference sequence). The V and J ends lost 1 base and 8 bases respectively, with 12 bases between them. The CDR3 is made up of 14 amino acids. The CDR3 DNA sequence: TGTGCCACCAGCAGAGTTGGGGACATTGATGAGCAGTTCTTC. Amino acids: CATSRVGDIDEQFF.

Comment on this clonotype: A read error is likely, as this CDR3 ends without the conserved phenylalanine or tryptophan. The chain uses TRBV6-1 and TRBJ1-4, with no clear D. Germline V CDR1 and CDR2: MNHNS, SASEGT. This CDR3 has 13 residues. With 6 bases removed from V and 8 bases from J, the gap between germline ends came to 13 bases. The CDR3 here is CASRPVRVEKLFL. In nucleotides, the CDR3 is TGTGCCAGCAGACCCGTAAGGGTGGAAAAACTGTTTCTT.

V is TRBV12-3 or TRBV12-4 and J is TRBJ2-7; 9 positions agree with TRBD2. The V segment lost 5 bases and the J segment 5 bases; nucleotides outside the gene matches: 7. CDR3 size: 14 residues. CDR3 sequence (DNA): TGTGCCAGCAGTCCTAGCGGGGAGGGTCACGAGCAGTACTTC. It yields the protein CASSPSGEGHEQYF.

This rearrangement joins TRBV20-1 to TRBJ2-3, with a possible D match to TRBD1 (6 bases). Germline V CDR1 and CDR2: DFQATT, SNEGSKA (reference sequence). With 1 base removed from V and 4 bases from J, the gap between germline ends came to 6 bases. The length of the CDR3 is 12 residues. The CDR3 bases are TGCAGTGCTAGAGCAGGGGCAGATACGCAGTATTTT. Amino acids: CSARAGADTQYF.

The CDR3 nucleotides read TGTGCCAGCAGACGACCAGACAGGGAATATGGCTACACCTTC. It specifies CASRRPDREYGYTF. The chain has TRBV27 and TRBJ1-2; 7 bases match TRBD1. Germline V gives CDR1 MNHEY, CDR2 SMNVEV (reference sequence). V trimming: 6 bases; J trimming: 5 bases; junction bases outside the gene matches: 9. CDR3 length: 14 residues.

The genes are TRBV7-2 and TRBJ2-7, with 7 bases aligning to TRBD1. The germline V gene encodes CDR1 SGHTA and CDR2 FQGNSA. This CDR3 is 13 amino acids long. Germline trimming cut 8 bases from V and 2 bases from J; bases unmatched to any gene: 6. The CDR3 coding sequence is TGTGCCAGCGCTCCGGGACAGACCTACGAGCAGTACTTC. Residues: CASAPGQTYEQYF.

This clonotype was counted once. The chain recombines TRBV7-6 with TRBJ2-5, with D perhaps matching TRBD1 or TRBD2 (6 bases each). CDR1 is SGHVS and CDR2 is FNYEAQ in the germline V gene. V was cut by 4 bases and J by 0 bases, with 30 bases left in between. This CDR3 spans 21 amino acids. The CDR3 sequence: CASSSGFCAGLGGRDQETQYF. CDR3 DNA sequence: TGTGCCAGCAGCTCGGGTTTTTGTGCGGGGCTCGGGGGCCGTGACCAAGAGACCCAGTACTTC.

The chain couples TRBV7-6 to TRBJ2-5; 12 positions agree with TRBD2. With 1 base clipped from V and 2 bases from J, the junction kept 8 bases outside the gene matches. Germline CDR1 and CDR2: SGHVS and FNYEAQ. This CDR3 has 18 amino acids. CDR3 in amino acids: CASSLGPSGGVRQETQYF. The CDR3 DNA reads TGTGCCAGCAGCTTAGGGCCTAGCGGGGGGGTGAGGCAAGAGACCCAGTACTTC.

The chain employs TRBV20-1 and TRBJ1-5; D is ambiguous. CDR3 length: 14 amino acids. CDR1 DFQATT and CDR2 SNEGSKA come from the germline V gene (reference sequence). The V and J ends lost 2 bases and 4 bases respectively, with 12 bases between them. CDR3 sequence: CSARQAGENQPQHF. The CDR3 coding sequence is TGCAGTGCTAGACAGGCCGGGGAAAATCAGCCCCAGCATTTT.

This chain links TRBV19 with TRBJ1-5, with 10 bases identical to TRBD1. The CDR3 spans 15 residues. The junction had 7 bases not matched to a gene; V was cut back by 8 bases and J by 3 bases. Germline CDR1 and CDR2: LNHDA and SQIVND (reference sequence). CDR3 sequence: CASAGTGVDNQPQHF. The CDR3 nucleotides read TGTGCCAGTGCCGGGACAGGGGTCGACAATCAGCCCCAGCATTTT.

This clonotype appeared a few times. V is TRBV16 and J is TRBJ2-7, with D tentatively TRBD1 (6 bases). Trimming took 2 bases from V and 2 from J, leaving 16 bases between them. Germline V gives CDR1 KGHSY, CDR2 FQNENV. The CDR3 runs 16 residues. CDR3 sequence reads: CASSQRKDSRTYEQYF. The DNA of the CDR3 is TGTGCCAGCAGCCAACGAAAGGACAGTCGAACCTACGAGCAGTACTTC.

In this sample, this clonotype turned up many times. The germline gene is not matched at one end of the junction; a read error may be the cause. The chain has TRBV2 and TRBJ2-1; no firm D call. CDR1 and CDR2 (germline): SNHLY, FYNNEI. This CDR3 is 8 amino acids long. The CDR3 loop is CASSGLSF. The CDR3 DNA reads TGTGCCAGCAGTGGTTTATCCTTC.

This sequence joins TRBV2 and TRBJ1-4, with a tentative D call TRBD1 (5 bases). Germline CDR1 and CDR2: SNHLY and FYNNEI. This CDR3 spans 14 amino acids. Between the trimmed V and J ends, which lost 8 bases and 5 bases, there was a span of 15 bases. This CDR3 reads CASRSSGPNEKLFF. CDR3 bases: TGTGCCAGCCGCAGTTCGGGGCCAAATGAAAAACTGTTTTTT.

With regard to this clonotype: A much larger clone is a single base away; this may be a read error. This chain joins TRBV9 and TRBJ1-1; 9 positions match TRBD1. J was trimmed by 3 bases and V by 4 bases; bases with no gene match: 4. The CDR3 covers 14 residues. The germline V gene has CDR1 SGDLS and CDR2 YYNGEE. CDR3 nucleotide sequence: TGTGCCAGCAGCCGGGACAGGGTGGACACTGAAGCTTTCTTT. Translated: CASSRDRVDTEAFF.

J is TRBJ1-1 and V is TRBV2; 7 nucleotides match TRBD1. The CDR3 consists of 14 residues. V shed 8 bases and J 1 base; nucleotides not matched to a gene: 7. In germline, CDR1 is SNHLY, CDR2 FYNNEI. CDR3 in DNA: TGTGCCAGCTCACAGGGGCTGGGGAACACTGAAGCTTTCTTT. Translated: CASSQGLGNTEAFF.

This clonotype was found many times. The chain recombines TRBV18 with TRBJ2-5; 7 bases align to TRBD1. The V gene end was trimmed by 0 bases and the J gene end by 3 bases; junction bases not matched to a gene: 7. The CDR3 extends over 16 amino acids. Per germline, CDR1 KGHSH and CDR2 LQKENI. The CDR3 coding sequence is TGTGCCAGCTCACCACCGGTTCGGGACAGTAAAGAGACCCAGTACTTC. Protein product: CASSPPVRDSKETQYF.

This clonotype was observed a single time. V usage is TRBV2 and J usage is TRBJ1-2; the match to TRBD1 covers 10 bases. J lost 8 bases, V lost 5 bases, and 5 bases had no gene match. CDR3 length: 13 residues. Germline loops: CDR1 SNHLY, CDR2 FYNNEI. The DNA for the CDR3 is TGTGCCAGCAGTAAGGGACAGGGGTTGGGCTACACCTTC. Amino acid sequence: CASSKGQGLGYTF. Variable domain in full (rest from reference TRBV2 and TRBJ1-2): EPEVTQTPSHQVTQMGQEVILRCVPISNHLYFYWYRQILGQKVEFLVSFYNNEISEKSEIFDDQFSVERPDGSNFTLKIRSTKLEDSAMYFCASSKGQGLGYTFGSGTRLTVV.

This clonotype was found many times. Here the CDR3 reads CASSPTGISNQPQHF. The CDR3 DNA sequence: TGTGCCAGCAGTCCAACAGGGATTAGCAATCAGCCCCAGCATTTT. The chain joins TRBV12-3 or TRBV12-4 to TRBJ1-5, with D tentatively TRBD1 (6 bases). The length of the CDR3 is 15 residues. Trimming pared 5 bases from V and 0 bases from J, leaving 11 bases between.